The source of this T cell receptor beta chain is a study of T cell responses to AZD1222 COVID-19 vaccine. TCRdb's copy holds only in-frame clones and misses some; the assay was immunoSEQ multiplex PCR. This sample carries 95,000 to 100,000 clones, 87% of them seen once, and the ten largest clones take roughly 10%. The CDR3 runs 15 residues. CDR1 and CDR2 from the germline V gene are MNHNS and SASEGT. Trimming cost V 2 bases and J 5 bases; bases outside gene matches: 8. The gene calls are TRBV6-1 and TRBJ2-7, with 8 nucleotides matching TRBD2. The sample was peripheral blood, taken 28 days after the second AZD1222 dose. The origin of this receptor is an adult who received the AZD1222 COVID-19 vaccine. The CDR3 sequence is CASSELAGGLDEQYF. CDR3 bases: TGTGCCAGCAGTGAATTGGCGGGAGGCCTCGACGAGCAGTACTTC.